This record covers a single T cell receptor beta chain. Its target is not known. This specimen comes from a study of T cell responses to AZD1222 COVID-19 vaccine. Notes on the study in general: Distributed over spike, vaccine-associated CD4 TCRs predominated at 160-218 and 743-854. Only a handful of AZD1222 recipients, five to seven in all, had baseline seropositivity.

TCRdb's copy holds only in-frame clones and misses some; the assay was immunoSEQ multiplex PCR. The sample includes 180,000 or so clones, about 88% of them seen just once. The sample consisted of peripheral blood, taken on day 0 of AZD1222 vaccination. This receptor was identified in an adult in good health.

The chain's CDR3 is CASSTDRGRGDEKLFF. DNA for the CDR3: TGTGCCAGTAGTACGGACAGGGGGCGAGGGGATGAAAAACTGTTTTTT. V is TRBV19 and J is TRBJ1-4; 11 bases map to TRBD1. CDR3 size: 16 residues. The germline V gene has CDR1 LNHDA and CDR2 SQIVND (reference sequence). J was trimmed by 6 bases and V by 4 bases; bases with no gene match: 7.